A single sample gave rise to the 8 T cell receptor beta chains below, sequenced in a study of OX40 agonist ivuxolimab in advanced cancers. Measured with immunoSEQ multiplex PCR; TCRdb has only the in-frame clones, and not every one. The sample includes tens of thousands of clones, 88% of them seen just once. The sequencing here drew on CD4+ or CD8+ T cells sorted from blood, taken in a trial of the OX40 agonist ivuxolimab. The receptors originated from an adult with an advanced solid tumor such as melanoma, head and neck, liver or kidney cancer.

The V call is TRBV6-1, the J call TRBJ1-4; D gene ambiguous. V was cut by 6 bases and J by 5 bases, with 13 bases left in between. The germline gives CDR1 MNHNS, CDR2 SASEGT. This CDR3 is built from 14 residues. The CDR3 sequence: CASRQAQANEKLFF. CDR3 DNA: TGTGCCAGCAGGCAGGCCCAAGCCAATGAAAAACTGTTTTTT.

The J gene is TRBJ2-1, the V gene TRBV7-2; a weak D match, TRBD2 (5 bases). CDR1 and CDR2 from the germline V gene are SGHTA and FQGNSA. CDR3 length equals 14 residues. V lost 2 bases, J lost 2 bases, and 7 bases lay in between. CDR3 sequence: CASSLRGAYNEQFF. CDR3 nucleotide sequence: TGTGCCAGCAGCTTACGGGGAGCCTACAATGAGCAGTTCTTC.

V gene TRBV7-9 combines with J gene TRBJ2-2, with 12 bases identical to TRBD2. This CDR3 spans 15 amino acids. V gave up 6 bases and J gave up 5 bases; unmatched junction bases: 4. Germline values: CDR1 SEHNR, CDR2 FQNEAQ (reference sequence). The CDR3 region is CASRLGTSGTGELFF. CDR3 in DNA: TGTGCCAGCAGACTCGGGACTAGCGGGACCGGGGAGCTGTTTTTT.

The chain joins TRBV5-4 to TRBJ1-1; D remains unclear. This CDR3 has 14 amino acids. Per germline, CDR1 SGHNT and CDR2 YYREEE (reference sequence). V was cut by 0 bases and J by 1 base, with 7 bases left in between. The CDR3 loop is CASSLGGENTEAFF. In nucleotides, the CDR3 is TGTGCCAGCAGCTTGGGGGGAGAGAACACTGAAGCTTTCTTT.

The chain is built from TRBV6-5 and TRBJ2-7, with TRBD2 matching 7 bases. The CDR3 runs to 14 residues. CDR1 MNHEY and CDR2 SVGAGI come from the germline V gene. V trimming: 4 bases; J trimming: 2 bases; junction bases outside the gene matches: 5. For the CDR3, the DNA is TGTGCCAGCAGTTCCCTAGCGGAGACCTACGAGCAGTACTTC. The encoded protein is CASSSLAETYEQYF.

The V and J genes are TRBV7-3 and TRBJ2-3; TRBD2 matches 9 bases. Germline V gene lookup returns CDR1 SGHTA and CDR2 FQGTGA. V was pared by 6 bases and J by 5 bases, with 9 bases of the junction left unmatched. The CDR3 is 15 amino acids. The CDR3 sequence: CASSLGDSGRDTQYF. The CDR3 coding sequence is TGTGCCAGCAGTCTCGGAGATAGCGGGAGAGATACGCAGTATTTT.

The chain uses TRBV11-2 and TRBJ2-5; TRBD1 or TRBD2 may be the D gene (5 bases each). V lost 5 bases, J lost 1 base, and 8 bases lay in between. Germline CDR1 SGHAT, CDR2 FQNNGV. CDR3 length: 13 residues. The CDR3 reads CASSMGVQETQYF. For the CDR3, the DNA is TGTGCCAGCAGCATGGGGGTCCAAGAGACCCAGTACTTC. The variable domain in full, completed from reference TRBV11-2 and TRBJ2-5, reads EAGVAQSPRYKIIEKRQSVAFWCNPISGHATLYWYQQILGQGPKLLIQFQNNGVVDDSQLPKDRFSAERLKGVDSTLKIQPAKLEDSAVYLCASSMGVQETQYFGPGTRLLVL.

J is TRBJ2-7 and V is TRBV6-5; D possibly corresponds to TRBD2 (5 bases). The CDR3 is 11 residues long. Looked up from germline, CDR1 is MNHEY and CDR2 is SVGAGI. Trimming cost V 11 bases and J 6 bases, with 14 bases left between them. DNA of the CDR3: TGTGCCTCGGGTAGAGGGCTCGAGCAGTACTTC. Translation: CASGRGLEQYF.